One and the same sample provided the 19 T cell receptor beta chains below, sequenced in a study of cytomegalovirus exposure and HLA in healthy donors (TCRdb year 2017). The library was prepared using the immunoSEQ multiplex PCR assay. TCRdb obtained this table from immuneACCESS and retained in-frame rearrangements with V and J assigned. These tables miss some clones; where compared with another copy, unresolved V genes account for less than half of the shortfall, and the remainder is unexplained. The sample contains roughly 98,000 clones, roughly 85% of them found a single time. The top ten hold 3% to 4% of the sample. The sample consisted of PBMCs. The source of these receptors is a woman aged 30 to 39 in good health and CMV-seronegative.

This clone was observed a handful of times. The J gene is TRBJ1-5, the V gene TRBV2; 8 bases line up with TRBD1. The V and J ends lost 5 bases and 5 bases, in that order; junction bases with no gene match: 8. This CDR3 spans 15 amino acids. CDR1 is SNHLY, CDR2 FYNNEI, per germline. This CDR3 reads CASSQTGTGDQPQHF. CDR3 nucleotide sequence: TGTGCCAGCAGTCAAACCGGGACAGGAGATCAGCCCCAGCATTTT.

This clone was observed a handful of times. The rearrangement uses TRBV13 and TRBJ1-2, with TRBD1 as a possible D gene (6 bases). This CDR3 has 14 amino acids. V lost 3 bases and J 4 bases, leaving 12 bases between the germline ends. CDR1 and CDR2 from the germline V gene are PRHDT and FYEKMQ (reference sequence). The CDR3: CASSLQQGSYGYTF. The DNA for the CDR3 is TGTGCCAGCAGCTTGCAACAGGGAAGCTATGGCTACACCTTC.

The chain carries TRBV5-6 and TRBJ1-1, with TRBD1 as a possible D gene (5 bases). The CDR3 loop spans 15 amino acids. Per germline, CDR1 SGHDT and CDR2 YYEEEE. The ends were cut back, 4 bases at V and 4 bases at J, with 17 bases in the middle. The CDR3: CASSRRGVGATEAFF. The CDR3 nucleotides read TGTGCCAGCAGCCGGCGGGGTGTAGGGGCCACTGAAGCTTTCTTT. Combining the CDR3 with reference TRBV5-6 and TRBJ1-1 gives the whole variable domain DAGVTQSPTHLIKTRGQQVTLRCSPKSGHDTVSWYQQALGQGPQFIFQYYEEEERQRGNFPDRFSGHQFPNYSSELNVNALLLGDSALYLCASSRRGVGATEAFFGQGTRLTVV.

The chain combines TRBV6-6 with TRBJ2-3, with 7 positions matching TRBD1. The ends lost 3 bases at V and 2 bases at J; junction bases unmatched: 8. Germline values: CDR1 MNHNY, CDR2 SVGAGI (reference sequence). This CDR3 is built from 16 residues. Here the CDR3 reads CASSYGDSYFTDTQYF. CDR3 DNA sequence: TGTGCCAGCAGTTATGGGGACAGCTATTTCACAGATACGCAGTATTTT.

The CDR3: CASSSTPGQGHYEQYF. The DNA for the CDR3 is TGCGCCAGCAGTTCCACCCCGGGACAGGGCCACTACGAGCAGTACTTC. V gene TRBV4-3 combines with J gene TRBJ2-7; 9 bases match TRBD1. This CDR3 spans 16 amino acids. Losses at the gene ends were 6 bases for V and 3 bases for J; bases not matched to a gene: 12. Germline CDR1 is LGHNA and CDR2 is YSLEER.

The chain combines TRBV7-9 with TRBJ2-2, with D hard to call. Germline-derived CDR1 and CDR2 are SEHNR and FQNEAQ (reference sequence). With 5 bases removed from V and 3 bases from J, the gap between germline ends came to 16 bases. CDR3 length: 16 residues. The CDR3: CASSQHEAMDTGELFF. The CDR3 bases are TGTGCCAGCAGCCAACACGAGGCCATGGACACCGGGGAGCTGTTTTTT.

The rearrangement joins TRBV5-1 to TRBJ1-6; 9 nucleotides agree with TRBD1. Trimming cost V 1 base and J 7 bases; bases outside gene matches: 3. CDR1 and CDR2 (germline): SGHRS, YFSETQ. The length of the CDR3 is 15 residues. CDR3 amino acids: CASSLSGTGNSPLHF. For the CDR3, the DNA is TGCGCCAGCAGCTTGTCCGGGACAGGGAATTCACCCCTCCACTTT.

The chain combines TRBV28 with TRBJ1-2; D perhaps matches TRBD1 (5 bases). Trimming removed 7 bases from V and 5 bases from J, with 17 bases in between. This CDR3 has 14 residues. The germline CDR1 and CDR2 sequences are MDHEN and SYDVKM. The CDR3 is CASKPSGTRYGYTF. The CDR3 DNA reads as TGTGCCAGCAAACCCAGCGGGACGAGATATGGCTACACCTTC.

CDR3 region: CASSQSGRGYNEQFF. Written as DNA, the CDR3 is TGTGCCAGCAGTCAGAGCGGGAGGGGGTACAATGAGCAGTTCTTC. The chain couples TRBV6-5 to TRBJ2-1; 10 bases line up with TRBD2. V shed 5 bases and J 4 bases; nucleotides not matched to a gene: 5. Per germline, CDR1 MNHEY and CDR2 SVGAGI. The CDR3 spans 15 residues.

This sequence joins TRBV13 and TRBJ1-4; 12 nucleotides agree with TRBD1. Per the germline V gene, CDR1 is PRHDT and CDR2 is FYEKMQ (reference sequence). CDR3 length equals 16 residues. With V trimmed by 5 bases and J by 5 bases, 6 bases remained unmatched. CDR3 nucleotides: TGTGCCAGCAGCCAGGGACAGGGGGCGCGGAATGAAAAACTGTTTTTT. Encoded protein: CASSQGQGARNEKLFF.

V gene TRBV28 combines with J gene TRBJ2-1; TRBD2 is a possible D gene (5 bases). The length of the CDR3 is 14 residues. With 9 bases removed from V and 0 bases from J, the gap between germline ends came to 12 bases. The V gene's germline CDR1 is MDHEN and CDR2 SYDVKM. CDR3 coding DNA: TGTGCCAGTTTCCGGGAATCCTCCTACAATGAGCAGTTCTTC. Its protein product is CASFRESSYNEQFF.

The chain recombines TRBV7-9 with TRBJ2-3; TRBD2 matches 7 bases. The CDR3 is 14 residues long. V dropped 5 bases and J dropped 5; count of bases not matched to a gene: 7. Germline V gene data show CDR1 as SEHNR and CDR2 as FQNEAQ (reference sequence). The CDR3, as DNA: TGTGCCAGCAGCATACGGGGGGACGGAGATACGCAGTATTTT. Amino acid sequence: CASSIRGDGDTQYF.

The chain is built from TRBV19 and TRBJ2-7; 8 bases map to TRBD1. This CDR3 has 15 residues. The germline gives CDR1 LNHDA, CDR2 SQIVND (reference sequence). Germline trimming cut 3 bases from V and 6 bases from J; bases unmatched to any gene: 10. CDR3 region: CASSMIGQGPAEQYF. For the CDR3, the DNA is TGTGCCAGTAGTATGATCGGACAGGGACCCGCCGAGCAGTACTTC.

There are a few counts of this clone. The rearrangement links TRBV11-2 to TRBJ2-7, with D tentatively TRBD2 (6 bases). The CDR3 is 14 residues long. CDR1 is SGHAT, CDR2 FQNNGV, per germline. V dropped 7 bases and J dropped 1 base, with 14 bases sitting between them. CDR3 in amino acids: CASTGVGVSYEQYF. CDR3 nucleotide sequence: TGTGCCAGCACGGGGGTGGGGGTTTCCTACGAGCAGTACTTC.

CDR3 bases: TGCGCCAGCAGCTTGCCTCCTGGGTCCAGCGGGAGGGAGGATACGCAGTATTTT. Protein: CASSLPPGSSGREDTQYF. The chain couples TRBV5-1 to TRBJ2-3, with 10 bases aligning to TRBD2. Trimming at V came to 1 base and at J to 6 bases, leaving 14 bases not matched to a gene. Germline lookup yields CDR1 SGHRS and CDR2 YFSETQ. This CDR3 is 18 amino acids long.

The rearrangement links TRBV6-5 to TRBJ1-1; the D gene is possibly TRBD1 (5 bases). Germline V gives CDR1 MNHEY, CDR2 SVGAGI. V lost 0 bases, J lost 8 bases, and 10 bases lay in between. The CDR3 runs 13 residues. CDR3 protein: CASSYSGTGEAFF. CDR3 bases: TGTGCCAGCAGTTACTCCGGAACAGGAGAAGCTTTCTTT.

This clone has just a few counts. The genes are TRBV6-5 and TRBJ2-7; 8 bases line up with TRBD1. The germline CDR1 and CDR2 sequences are MNHEY and SVGAGI. The V segment lost 5 bases and the J segment 3 bases; nucleotides outside the gene matches: 6. The CDR3 is 14 residues long. The CDR3 DNA is TGTGCCAGCAGTGCTATCACAGGGGGCTACGAGCAGTACTTC. The encoded protein is CASSAITGGYEQYF.

This CDR3 reads CASSYWSSGNTEAFF. For the CDR3, the DNA is TGTGCCAGCAGTTACTGGTCATCGGGGAACACTGAAGCTTTCTTT. This chain links TRBV6-5 with TRBJ1-1; D is uncertain. V was pared by 1 base and J by 1 base, with 10 bases between. Germline assignment: CDR1 MNHEY and CDR2 SVGAGI. This CDR3 spans 15 amino acids.

The gene calls are TRBV7-6 and TRBJ1-1; the D gene is possibly TRBD1 (6 bases). V was pared by 2 bases and J by 4 bases, with 11 bases between. The CDR3 extends over 14 amino acids. The germline gives CDR1 SGHVS, CDR2 FNYEAQ. CDR3 sequence: CASSLFRGGTEAFF. DNA for the CDR3: TGTGCCAGCAGCTTATTTAGGGGGGGCACTGAAGCTTTCTTT.